This TCR beta chain stems from a study of blood T cell repertoires in COVID-19. Profiled with immunoSEQ multiplex PCR; TCRdb holds only in-frame clones, not every one. This sample has about 290,000 clones, with roughly 90% found just once. Cohorts were determined from participant-reported clinical history. This CDR3 region has 14 residues. Germline V gives CDR1 KGHSH, CDR2 LQKENI. The V and J ends lost 3 bases and 5 bases respectively, with 13 bases between them. The source material was PBMCs or T cells enriched from blood (not recorded which). The receptor comes from a woman aged 40 to 50 who had recovered from COVID-19. The V and J genes are TRBV18 and TRBJ1-1, with a possible D match to TRBD1 (6 bases). The CDR3 is CASSPLGGKTEAFF. The CDR3 region has the DNA TGTGCCAGCTCACCCTTAGGGGGAAAAACTGAAGCTTTCTTT. Full variable domain (outside the CDR3, taken from reference TRBV18 and TRBJ1-1): NAGVMQNPRHLVRRRGQEARLRCSPMKGHSHVYWYRQLPEEGLKFMVYLQKENIIDESGMPKERFSAEFPKEGPSILRIQQVVRGDSAAYFCASSPLGGKTEAFFGQGTRLTVV.